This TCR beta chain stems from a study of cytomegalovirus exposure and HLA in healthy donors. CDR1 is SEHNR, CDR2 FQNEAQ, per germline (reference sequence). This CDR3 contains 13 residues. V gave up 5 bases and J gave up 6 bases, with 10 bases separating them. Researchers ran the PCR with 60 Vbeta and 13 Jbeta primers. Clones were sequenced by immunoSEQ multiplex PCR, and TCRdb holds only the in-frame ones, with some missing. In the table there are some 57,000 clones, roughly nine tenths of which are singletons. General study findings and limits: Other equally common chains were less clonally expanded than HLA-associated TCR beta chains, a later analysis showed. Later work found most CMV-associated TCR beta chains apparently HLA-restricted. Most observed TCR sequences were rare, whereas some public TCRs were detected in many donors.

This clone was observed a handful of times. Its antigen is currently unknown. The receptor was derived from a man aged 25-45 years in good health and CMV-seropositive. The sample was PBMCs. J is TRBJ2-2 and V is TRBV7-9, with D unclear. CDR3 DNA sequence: TGTGCCAGCAGCGAACGACAAGCCGGGGAGCTGTTTTTT. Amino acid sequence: CASSERQAGELFF.